This TCR beta chain was captured by sequencing in a study of blood T cell repertoires in COVID-19 (dated by TCRdb to the early 2020s). In terms of the full investigation: Collaborator samples came from the United States, Italy and Spain and covered acute and convalescent phases of COVID-19. The prospective study material was composed of cDNA or gDNA derived from T cells, B-cell-depleted T cells, or PBMCs. Subjects who had been exposed to COVID-19, were actively infected with it, or had recovered from it provided the deeply sampled blood TCRbeta repertoires that made up the dataset. The repertoires were released in a freely available public database intended as a resource for research on the immune response to SARS-CoV-2. The sample metadata nearly always contained a de-identified subject ID, COVID-19 status, age in years and sex. Where HLA class I and class II types were available, the types were taken from metadata supplied by the sample provider, not from assay-based typing. The samples were drawn from two sources: the first 160 participants of the ongoing ImmuneRACE study, and 1,254 subjects contributed by 6 global collaborators. What the study reported, not specific to this receptor: The quantity of clinical and demographic metadata differed by source and by participant and was supplied without curation.

Between the V and J ends, shortened by 3 bases and 9 bases respectively, the junction contains 15 bases. The germline V gene supplies CDR1 SGHRS and CDR2 YFSETQ. There are 13 amino acids in the CDR3, from cysteine to phenylalanine inclusive. Only the CDR3 region is kept as DNA, spanning 39 bases read in frame from base 1. The collaborating institutions used their own protocols to collect whole blood in K2EDTA tubes. Collaborator samples were shipped for TCRbeta analysis as frozen whole blood, isolated PBMCs, or DNA extracted from either sample type. This clone was seen a handful of times. Its specific antigen is unknown. No clone much larger than this one lies a single base away; base qualities are absent. TCRbeta CDR3 regions were amplified from genomic DNA by means of the immunoSEQ Assay, a bias-controlled multiplex PCR. Processing in the source paper ran as follows. Nucleated cell counts per sample were estimated from amplification of reference gene primers within the assay. To quantify the absolute abundance of each unique TCRbeta CDR3 rearrangement, sequence reads were collapsed and filtered. For each sample, productive Simpson clonality was calculated as the square root of Simpson's diversity index over productive rearrangements. TCRdb limited this immuneACCESS table to in-frame rearrangements with V and J called. A share of clones is missing; checked studies link under half to unresolved V genes, and the rest is unexplained. The V and J calls and clone size come from that table; D and trimming were worked out from the DNA. The sample includes about 190,000 clones, with roughly 80% observed a single time. Jointly, the top ten make up around 21% of the sample.

Source material: peripheral blood. The origin of this receptor is a human donor in a cohort sampled during active COVID-19. The chain uses TRBV5-1 and TRBJ1-2, and TRBD1 may be the D gene, going by 6 matching bases. CDR3 protein: CASSSSQGESYTF. DNA sequence: TGCGCCAGCAGCTCCTCACAGGGAGAGAGCTACACCTTC.